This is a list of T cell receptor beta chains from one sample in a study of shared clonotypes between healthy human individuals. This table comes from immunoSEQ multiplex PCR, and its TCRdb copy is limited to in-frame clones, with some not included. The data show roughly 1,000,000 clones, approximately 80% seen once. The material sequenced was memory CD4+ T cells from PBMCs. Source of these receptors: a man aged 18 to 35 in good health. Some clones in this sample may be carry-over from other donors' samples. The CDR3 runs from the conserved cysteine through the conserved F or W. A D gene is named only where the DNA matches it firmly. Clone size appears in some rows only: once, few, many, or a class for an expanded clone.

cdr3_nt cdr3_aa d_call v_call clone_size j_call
TGTGCCAGCAGCCCTAGGCCCCGTTGGGAGACCCAGTACTTC CASSPRPRWETQYF - TRBV7-7 - TRBJ2-5
TGTGCCAGCTCTCCCGTGGAAGGCAGGAATCAGCCCCAGCATTTT CASSPVEGRNQPQHF - TRBV18 few TRBJ1-5
- CASSKVFGGGSTDTQYF - TRBV21-1 - TRBJ2-3
TGCGCCACCCCGATCGGGTCGTCCTACGAGCAGTACTTC CATPIGSSYEQYF - TRBV10-1 - TRBJ2-7
TGTGCCAGCAGTTTACGGGACAGTTTCTACGAGCAGTACTTC CASSLRDSFYEQYF TRBD1 TRBV27 - TRBJ2-7
TGCAGCGGTACAGAAGGAGGAAAACTGTTTTTT CSGTEGGKLFF - TRBV29-1 - TRBJ1-4
TGTGCCAGCAGGGACGACAGGGTCTCTGGAAACACCATATATTTT CASRDDRVSGNTIYF TRBD1 TRBV25-1 - TRBJ1-3
TGCGCCAGCAGCTTGTTCCGGGACAGGCATGGCTACACCTTC CASSLFRDRHGYTF TRBD1 TRBV5-1 - TRBJ1-2
TGTGCCAGCAGTGTGCGTTGGACTGAAGCTTTCTTT CASSVRWTEAFF - TRBV28 - TRBJ1-1
TGTGCCAGCAGCGTAGAGGGGCTGGGGGCCAACGTCCTGACTTTC CASSVEGLGANVLTF - TRBV9 - TRBJ2-6
TGCGCCAGCAGCCAAGCCACAGGGACAGGGGCCAACGTCCTGACTTTC CASSQATGTGANVLTF - TRBV4-3 - TRBJ2-6
TGTGCCAGCAGCCCCTCCTCCAGCACAGATACGCAGTATTTT CASSPSSSTDTQYF - TRBV5-4 - TRBJ2-3
TGTGCCAGCAGCTTAGCATACGGACCCCAGTTCTTC CASSLAYGPQFF - TRBV7-2 - TRBJ2-1
TGTGCCAGCAGCCCACGGGGCTCGCACTCCTACAATGAGCAGTTCTTC CASSPRGSHSYNEQFF - TRBV9 - TRBJ2-1
TGTGCCAGCAGCCCGACTCGACTCGGCGCCGGGGAGCTGTTTTTT CASSPTRLGAGELFF - TRBV7-3 - TRBJ2-2
TGTGCCAGCAGCGTGGACAGCTATGGCTACACCTTC CASSVDSYGYTF - TRBV7-2 - TRBJ1-2
TGTGCCAGCAGTAGCGGTCCCGCGGGTAATGCTGAAGCTTTCTTT CASSSGPAGNAEAFF - TRBV6-1 - TRBJ1-1
TGTGCCACCAGCAGAGATTTGGGGTCTGAAGCTTTCTTT CATSRDLGSEAFF - TRBV15 - TRBJ1-1
TGTGCCAGCAGTTCCCGCCAGAACAATGAGCAGTTCTTC CASSSRQNNEQFF - TRBV6-5 few TRBJ2-1
TGCGCCAGCAGCCAAGATCTGACGGTCACCGTCTACGAGCAGTACTTC CASSQDLTVTVYEQYF - TRBV4-1 - TRBJ2-7
TGCAGCGTTGTGGCAGGGGAGCATGGCTACACCTTC CSVVAGEHGYTF - TRBV29-1 - TRBJ1-2
TGCGCCAGCAGCCAAACGCGGGCTAGCGGGATTTACGAGCAGTACTTC CASSQTRASGIYEQYF TRBD2 TRBV4-3 - TRBJ2-7
TGTGCCAGCAGTGAAAAAAAAGTAGACACAGATACGCAGTATTTT CASSEKKVDTDTQYF - TRBV6-1 - TRBJ2-3
TGCGCCAGCAGCTATGGGGGGAGGGGCACAGATACGCAGTATTTT CASSYGGRGTDTQYF TRBD2 TRBV4-1 few TRBJ2-3
TGTGCCAGCAGCCAATGGTCGGGAACTCAGCCCCAGCATTTT CASSQWSGTQPQHF - TRBV16 - TRBJ1-5
TGTGCCAGCAGCGAGACAGGCTACAATGAGCAGTTCTTC CASSETGYNEQFF - TRBV11-2 few TRBJ2-1
TGTGCCAGCAGAAGGACTAGCGGGAGGGGTGAGCAGTTCTTC CASRRTSGRGEQFF TRBD2 TRBV6-6 - TRBJ2-1
TGTGCCAGCTCTTCAGGGAAGTATGGCTACACCTTC CASSSGKYGYTF - TRBV18 - TRBJ1-2
TGTGCCAGCAGCCTTCGGACAGGGGGCGAGGGCTACACCTTC CASSLRTGGEGYTF TRBD1 TRBV9 - TRBJ1-2
TGTGCCAGCAGCTTCCGACCGGGCCCAGATACGCAGTATTTT CASSFRPGPDTQYF - TRBV9 - TRBJ2-3
TGCGCCAGCAGCCAAGATCCGTCGCGGGACAGGGGGACCTTC CASSQDPSRDRGTF TRBD1 TRBV4-1 - TRBJ1-2
TGTGCCAGAAGCCTAAGCGGGAGTTTTAGCGTCATTGCCTACGAGCAGTACTTC CARSLSGSFSVIAYEQYF TRBD2 TRBV5-3 - TRBJ2-7
TGTGCCAGCAGCTTAGCCCCAGGGGGCGCCGGTCAGCCCCAGCATTTT CASSLAPGGAGQPQHF TRBD1 TRBV2 - TRBJ1-5
TGTGCCAGCAGTCCACTCGACCCCCCTCGGGGCTACACCTTC CASSPLDPPRGYTF - TRBV27 - TRBJ1-2
TGTGCCAGCTCACCAGGACAGACCGGTGTATATGGCTACACCTTC CASSPGQTGVYGYTF - TRBV18 few TRBJ1-2
TGTGCCAGCAGCTTCGGACAGAGCACTGAAGCTTTCTTT CASSFGQSTEAFF - TRBV11-2 few TRBJ1-1
TGTGCCAGCAGCTTAATAGGGACTAGCGGCAATGAGCAGTTCTTC CASSLIGTSGNEQFF TRBD2 TRBV7-9 - TRBJ2-1
TGTGCCAGCAGTTCCACGTTTCGGGGGGGCGGACGGCATGGCTACACCTTC CASSSTFRGGGRHGYTF - TRBV28 - TRBJ1-2
TGCGCCAGCAGCTTGGATCAGGGGGGGAATGGCTACACCTTC CASSLDQGGNGYTF TRBD1 TRBV5-1 - TRBJ1-2
TGCGCCAGCAGCCAGAGAGGGCTAGCGGGGGGTGCAAACACAGATACGCAGTATTTT CASSQRGLAGGANTDTQYF TRBD2 TRBV4-3 - TRBJ2-3
TGTGCCAGCAGTGAATGGGGAGCGTCTGGAAACACCATATATTTT CASSEWGASGNTIYF - TRBV6-1 - TRBJ1-3
TGTGCCAGCAGCTCCCTCTGGTCCCGACGGGGAGAGACCCAGTACTTC CASSSLWSRRGETQYF - TRBV28 many TRBJ2-5
TGCGCCAGCAGCTTACCATCCTACGAGCAGTACTTC CASSLPSYEQYF - TRBV5-1 - TRBJ2-7